Listed below are T cell receptor beta chains from one sample, sequenced in a study of sequential checkpoint blockade in melanoma. Some clones are missing from TCRdb's copy, which holds only in-frame ones; the method was immunoSEQ multiplex PCR. This sample yields about 18,000 clones, of which 60% to 80% are seen a single time; 30% to 35% belongs to the top ten. The starting material was CD8+ T cells sorted from blood (inferred from file names), obtained from a patient given nivolumab and ipilimumab in sequence. These receptors were collected from a human donor with melanoma. Both conserved end residues are part of each CDR3. The D gene is left open where the match is weak. Size tells how often a clone was seen (once, few, many) or the class of an expanded clone, and some rows leave it out.

>TRBV18|once|17|TRBD1|TRBJ2-5
CASSTGTGGAEQETQYF
TGTGCCAGCTCAACAGGGACAGGGGGCGCGGAACAAGAGACCCAGTACTTC
>TRBV27|few|14|.|TRBJ1-2
CASSPSASLYGYTF
TGTGCCAGCAGTCCTAGTGCCAGTCTCTATGGCTACACCTTC
>TRBV4-1|once|15|.|TRBJ2-7
CASSGGRDSSYEQYF
TGCGCCAGCAGCGGGGGTCGGGACTCCTCCTACGAGCAGTACTTC
>TRBV4-2|.|14|.|TRBJ1-3
CASSHSSSGNTIYF
TGTGCCAGCAGCCACTCGTCCTCTGGAAACACCATATATTTT
>TRBV9|.|14|TRBD2|TRBJ2-7
CASSPQAGGDEQYF
TGTGCCAGCAGTCCGCAAGCGGGAGGTGACGAGCAGTACTTC
>TRBV9|few|14|.|TRBJ2-2
CASSVAGYTGELFF
TGTGCCAGCAGCGTAGCAGGGTACACCGGGGAGCTGTTTTTT
>TRBV29-1|.|13|TRBD1|TRBJ2-7
CSVEGQGAYEQYF
TGCAGCGTTGAAGGACAGGGGGCTTACGAGCAGTACTTC
>TRBV27|.|12|.|TRBJ2-7
CASSLQGGEQYF
TGTGCCAGCAGTTTACAGGGGGGCGAGCAGTACTTC
>TRBV5-4|.|15|.|TRBJ2-7
CASKLEALNSYEQYF
TGTGCCAGCAAACTGGAGGCCCTCAACTCCTACGAGCAGTACTTC
>TRBV12-5|.|16|.|TRBJ1-5
CASGLTEQGPIQPQHF
TGTGCTAGTGGTTTGACCGAGCAGGGTCCAATTCAGCCCCAGCATTTT
>TRBV10-2|once|15|TRBD2|TRBJ2-3
CASRPGLAGPDTQYF
TGCGCCAGCAGACCGGGACTAGCGGGCCCAGATACGCAGTATTTT
>TRBV5-6|.|12|.|TRBJ2-7
CASSSFSYEQYF
TGTGCCAGCAGCTCGTTCTCCTACGAGCAGTACTTC
>TRBV25-1|.|12|TRBD1|TRBJ2-3
CASNTGADTQYF
TGTGCCAGCAATACAGGGGCAGATACGCAGTATTTT
>TRBV2|.|12|TRBD1|TRBJ2-7
CASRDRAGEQYF
TGTGCCAGCAGAGACAGGGCTGGCGAGCAGTACTTC
>TRBV9|.|13|TRBD1|TRBJ2-7
CASTMGSGGEQYF
TGTGCCAGCACCATGGGTTCAGGGGGCGAGCAGTACTTC
>TRBV11-2|.|14|.|TRBJ1-1
CASSHSGGRDEAFF
TGTGCCAGCAGCCATAGCGGGGGGCGGGATGAAGCTTTCTTT
>TRBV5-1|.|13|.|TRBJ2-7
CASSLRGSHEQYF
TGCGCCAGCAGCTTGCGGGGGTCCCACGAGCAGTACTTC
>TRBV7-6|.|15|TRBD1|TRBJ1-4
CASSLGTGKSEKLFF
TGTGCCAGCAGCCTGGGGACAGGGAAAAGTGAAAAACTGTTTTTT
>TRBV27|.|15|TRBD2|TRBJ2-3
CASSLTSGYTDTQYF
TGTGCCAGCAGTTTGACTAGCGGGTACACAGATACGCAGTATTTT
>TRBV11-2|.|17|TRBD2|TRBJ2-3
CASSLESSGTSTDTQYF
TGTGCCAGCAGCTTAGAGTCTAGCGGGACCAGCACAGATACGCAGTATTTT
>TRBV7-2|.|12|TRBD1|TRBJ2-7
CASSLGRQGEYF
TGTGCCAGCAGCTTAGGACGTCAGGGGGAGTACTTC
>TRBV4-3|.|16|.|TRBJ2-2
CASSQNRDTYTGELFF
TGCGCCAGCAGCCAAAACCGGGACACATACACCGGGGAGCTGTTTTTT
>TRBV15|.|15|TRBD1|TRBJ2-7
CATSRVTGGLYEQYF
TGTGCCACCAGCAGAGTTACAGGGGGCTTGTACGAGCAGTACTTC
>TRBV9|.|15|TRBD1|TRBJ1-5
CASSATGGSNQPQHF
TGTGCCAGCAGCGCGACAGGGGGTAGCAATCAGCCCCAGCATTTT
>TRBV13|.|18|TRBD1|TRBJ1-4
CASSSTHERQGANEKLFF
TGTGCCAGCAGCTCCACCCACGAACGACAGGGTGCTAATGAAAAACTGTTTTTT
>TRBV30|.|17|TRBD1|TRBJ2-7
CAWSRDRIYLYSYEQYF
TGTGCCTGGAGCCGGGACAGGATTTATTTATACTCCTACGAGCAGTACTTC
>TRBV6-4|.|16|TRBD2|TRBJ2-3
CASSQAAGGLPDTQYF
TGTGCCAGCAGCCAGGCGGCGGGAGGTCTACCAGATACGCAGTATTTT
>TRBV21-1|.|15|.|TRBJ1-2
CASSKGTGLNYGYTF
TGTGCCAGCAGCAAGGGGACAGGACTTAACTATGGCTACACCTTC
>TRBV19|.|14|TRBD1|TRBJ1-4
CASSMYRGGEKLFF
TGTGCCAGTAGTATGTACAGGGGAGGTGAAAAACTGTTTTTT
>TRBV29-1|once|13|TRBD2|TRBJ2-7
CSVEVSSGYEQYF
TGCAGCGTTGAAGTCTCTAGCGGTTACGAGCAGTACTTC
>TRBV6-1|.|13|.|TRBJ1-2
CASSGTEVYGYTF
TGTGCCAGCAGCGGAACAGAAGTCTATGGCTACACCTTC
>TRBV27|.|13|.|TRBJ2-5
CASSPLEQETQYF
TGTGCCAGCAGTCCACTAGAGCAAGAGACCCAGTACTTC
>TRBV7-6|.|14|.|TRBJ2-1
CASSLAPSYNEQFF
TGTGCCAGCAGCTTAGCCCCATCCTACAATGAGCAGTTCTTC
>TRBV11-2|.|15|.|TRBJ2-1
CASSLGAGHYNEQFF
TGTGCCAGCAGCTTAGGGGCAGGACATTACAATGAGCAGTTCTTC
>TRBV4-3|.|15|TRBD1|TRBJ1-4
CASSQGTGTNEKLFF
TGCGCCAGCAGCCAAGGGACAGGAACTAATGAAAAACTGTTTTTT
>TRBV7-8|.|14|.|TRBJ2-4
CASSLGVGKNIQYF
TGTGCCAGCAGCTTAGGAGTTGGCAAAAACATTCAGTACTTC
>TRBV5-6|.|14|.|TRBJ2-7
CASSWRGVSYEQYF
TGTGCCAGCAGCTGGAGAGGAGTCTCCTACGAGCAGTACTTC
>TRBV19|.|14|TRBD1|TRBJ1-5
CASRGGASNQPQHF
TGTGCCAGTAGAGGGGGCGCGAGCAATCAGCCCCAGCATTTT
>TRBV6-5|once|15|.|TRBJ2-1
CASWASVSSYNEQFF
TGTGCCAGCTGGGCTAGCGTGAGCTCCTACAATGAGCAGTTCTTC
>TRBV4-2|.|18|.|TRBJ2-6
CASSQDVAPSSGANVLTF
TGTGCCAGCAGCCAAGATGTGGCACCCAGCTCTGGGGCCAACGTCCTGACTTTC
>TRBV6-5|.|15|.|TRBJ2-2
CASSLWGVNTGELFF
TGTGCCAGCAGCCTGTGGGGGGTGAACACCGGGGAGCTGTTTTTT
>TRBV11-2|.|16|.|TRBJ2-7
CASSPYGGTFSYEQYF
TGTGCCAGCAGCCCCTACGGAGGTACATTCTCCTACGAGCAGTACTTC
>TRBV6-1|.|14|TRBD1|TRBJ1-4
CASSEGTGFEKLFF
TGTGCCAGCAGTGAAGGGACAGGGTTTGAAAAACTGTTTTTT
>TRBV29-1|.|16|.|TRBJ1-2
CSVVSLGGRYYRGYTF
TGCAGCGTTGTCTCACTGGGAGGTCGATACTATAGGGGCTACACCTTC
>TRBV27|medium-sized|15|.|TRBJ1-3
CASSLSGLSGNTIYF
TGTGCCAGCAGTTTATCGGGACTCTCTGGAAACACCATATATTTT
>TRBV12-5|.|11|.|TRBJ2-7
CASGQTYEQYF
TGTGCTAGTGGTCAAACCTACGAGCAGTACTTC
>TRBV7-2|few|15|.|TRBJ1-1
CASSAPQDMNTEAFF
TGTGCCAGCAGCGCCCCGCAGGATATGAACACTGAAGCTTTCTTT
>TRBV28|.|13|TRBD1|TRBJ1-1
CASSLRGLTEAFF
TGTGCCAGCAGTTTGAGGGGGCTGACTGAAGCTTTCTTT
>TRBV9|.|14|.|TRBJ2-3
CASSVDEGWDTQYF
TGTGCCAGCAGCGTAGACGAGGGATGGGATACGCAGTATTTT
>TRBV28|medium-sized|17|.|TRBJ2-3
CASTPRGGGQGGDTQYF
TGTGCCAGCACCCCCCGAGGGGGCGGTCAAGGGGGGGATACGCAGTATTTT
>TRBV7-2|.|16|TRBD1|TRBJ1-1
CASSSGQGGLNTEAFF
TGTGCCAGCAGCTCGGGACAGGGGGGATTGAACACTGAAGCTTTCTTT
>TRBV4-3|.|16|.|TRBJ2-1
CASSQAKTGLYNEQFF
TGCGCCAGCAGCCAAGCGAAAACAGGGCTCTACAATGAGCAGTTCTTC